The T cell receptor (beta chain) under discussion was sequenced for a study of blood T cell repertoires in COVID-19. In the study overall: Samples of COVID-19 (acute and convalescent) were obtained from the United States, Italy and Spain.

The assay was immunoSEQ multiplex PCR, and TCRdb's table has in-frame clones only and misses some. The data show tens of thousands of clones, with about four fifths seen just once and approximately 7% held by the top ten. There are 16 residues in the CDR3. The chain employs TRBV21-1 and TRBJ1-2; no check of the table's D call, TRBD1, against the DNA was made. TRBV21-1 corresponds to a pseudogene. Sequenced input: peripheral blood. The TCR sequence derives from a man aged 35 to 55 with acute or convalescent COVID-19. CDR3 sequence: CASSKGALARLIGYTF. The CDR3 region has the DNA TGTGCCAGCAGCAAAGGGGCCCTGGCCAGGCTCATCGGCTACACCTTC.